Here is one T cell receptor (beta chain) with its context. The antigen is unknown. PCR amplification relied on 60 Vbeta primers (plus 13 Jbeta primers). The data were produced by immunoSEQ multiplex PCR, yet TCRdb's version contains in-frame clones alone and is incomplete. The sample yields hundreds of thousands of clones, approximately 82% seen once. This sample stems from a study of cytomegalovirus exposure and HLA in healthy donors. The study's findings and limits: TCR beta chains numbering more than 150 were designated cytomegalovirus-associated. Near-uniform donor sequencing depth was presumed by presence/absence analyses. A few V segments could not be told apart, such as TRBV6-2 and TRBV6-3, and were left out. A missense DCLRE1C variant was associated with V- and J-gene trimming of TCR beta chains in a later analysis, and an independent cohort replicated the association.

The CDR3 covers 17 residues. With V trimmed by 5 bases and J by 3 bases, 15 bases remained unmatched. Germline V gene sequence: CDR1 LNHDA, CDR2 SQIVND (reference sequence). J is TRBJ2-7 and V is TRBV19, with 8 bases identical to TRBD1. This TCR was sampled from a male donor in good health and CMV-seronegative. Sequenced input: PBMCs. CDR3 loop: CASSLYRTGTKIYEQYF. The DNA of the CDR3 is TGTGCCAGTAGTTTGTACCGGACAGGGACCAAAATCTACGAGCAGTACTTC.